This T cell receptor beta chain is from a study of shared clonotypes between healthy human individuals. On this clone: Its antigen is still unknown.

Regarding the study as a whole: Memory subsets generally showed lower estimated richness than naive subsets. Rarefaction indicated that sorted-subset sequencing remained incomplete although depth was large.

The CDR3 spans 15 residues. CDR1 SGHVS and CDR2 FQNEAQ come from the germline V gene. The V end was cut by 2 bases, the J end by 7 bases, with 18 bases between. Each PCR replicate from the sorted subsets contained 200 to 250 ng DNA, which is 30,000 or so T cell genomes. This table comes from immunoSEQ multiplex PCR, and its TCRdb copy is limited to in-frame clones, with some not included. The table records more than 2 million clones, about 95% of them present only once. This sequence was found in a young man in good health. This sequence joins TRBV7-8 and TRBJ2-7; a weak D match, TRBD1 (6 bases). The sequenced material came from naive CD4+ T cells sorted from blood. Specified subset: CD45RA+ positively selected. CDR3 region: CASSLPRTVIGEQYF. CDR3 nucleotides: TGTGCCAGCAGCTTACCAAGGACAGTTATAGGGGAGCAGTACTTC. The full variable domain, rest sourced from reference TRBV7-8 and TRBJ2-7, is GAGVSQSPRYKVAKRGQDVALRCDPISGHVSLFWYQQALGQGPEFLTYFQNEAQLDKSGLPSDRFFAERPEGSVSTLKIQRTQQEDSAVYLCASSLPRTVIGEQYFGPGTRLTVT.